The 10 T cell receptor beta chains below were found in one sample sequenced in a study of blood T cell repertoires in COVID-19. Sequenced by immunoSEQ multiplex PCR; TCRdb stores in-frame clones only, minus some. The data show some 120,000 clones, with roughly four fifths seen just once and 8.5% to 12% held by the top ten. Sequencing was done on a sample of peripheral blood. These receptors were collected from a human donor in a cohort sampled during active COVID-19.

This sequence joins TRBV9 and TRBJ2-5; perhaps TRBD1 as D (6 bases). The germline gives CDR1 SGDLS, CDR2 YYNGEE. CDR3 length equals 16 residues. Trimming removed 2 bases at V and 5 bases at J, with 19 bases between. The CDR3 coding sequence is TGTGCCAGCAGCGTTTCGGGACATCCTACGGGGGAGACCCAGTACTTC. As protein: CASSVSGHPTGETQYF.

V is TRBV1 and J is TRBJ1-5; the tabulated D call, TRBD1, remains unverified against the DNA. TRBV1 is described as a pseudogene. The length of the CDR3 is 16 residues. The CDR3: CTSSQPPGRGNQPQHF. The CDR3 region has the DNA TGCACCAGCAGCCAACCCCCAGGCAGGGGCAATCAGCCCCAGCATTTT.

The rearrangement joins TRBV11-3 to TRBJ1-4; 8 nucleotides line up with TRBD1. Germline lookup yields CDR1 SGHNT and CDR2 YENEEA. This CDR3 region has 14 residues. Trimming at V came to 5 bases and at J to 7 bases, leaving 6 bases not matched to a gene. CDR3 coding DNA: TGTGCCAGCAGCCCTACAGGGGGAGGTGAAAAACTGTTTTTT. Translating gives CASSPTGGGEKLFF.

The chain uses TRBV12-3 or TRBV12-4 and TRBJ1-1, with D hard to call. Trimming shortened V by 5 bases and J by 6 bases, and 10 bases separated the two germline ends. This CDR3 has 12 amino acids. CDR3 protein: CASSLPPAEAFF. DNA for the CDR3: TGTGCCAGCAGTCTCCCGCCGGCTGAAGCTTTCTTT.

CDR3 DNA sequence: TGTGCCAGCAGTGATAGAGGCGGTCGGAACACTGAAGCTTTCTTT. Translation gives CASSDRGGRNTEAFF. V usage is TRBV6-1 and J usage is TRBJ1-1; D ambiguous. Germline V CDR1 and CDR2: MNHNS, SASEGT. Deletions cut 3 bases from V and 1 base from J, with 12 bases between. The CDR3 is 15 amino acids.

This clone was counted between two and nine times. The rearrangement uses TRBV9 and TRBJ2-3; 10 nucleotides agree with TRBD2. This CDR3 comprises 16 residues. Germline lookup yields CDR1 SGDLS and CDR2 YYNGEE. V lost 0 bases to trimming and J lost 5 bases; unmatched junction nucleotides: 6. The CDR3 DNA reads TGTGCCAGCAGCGTAGAAGCGGGAGGGCAGGTAGATACGCAGTATTTT. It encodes CASSVEAGGQVDTQYF. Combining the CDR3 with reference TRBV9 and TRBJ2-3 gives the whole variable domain DSGVTQTPKHLITATGQRVTLRCSPRSGDLSVYWYQQSLDQGLQFLIQYYNGEERAKGNILERFSAQQFPDLHSELNLSSLELGDSALYFCASSVEAGGQVDTQYFGPGTRLTVL.

CDR3 sequence: CASSPHQGALGQAFF. The CDR3 DNA reads as TGTGCCAGCAGTCCCCATCAGGGGGCGTTAGGTCAAGCTTTCTTT. The chain combines TRBV2 with TRBJ1-1, with 8 bases that match TRBD1. This CDR3 spans 15 amino acids. In germline, CDR1 is SNHLY, CDR2 FYNNEI. Trimming removed 5 bases from V and 9 bases from J; junction bases left unmatched: 14.

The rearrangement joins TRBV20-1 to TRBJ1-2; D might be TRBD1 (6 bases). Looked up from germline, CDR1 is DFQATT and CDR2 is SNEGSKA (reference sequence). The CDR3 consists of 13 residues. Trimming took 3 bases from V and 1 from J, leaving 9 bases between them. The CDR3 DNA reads TGCAGTGCTAGTACAGGGAATAACTATGGCTACACCTTC. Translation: CSASTGNNYGYTF.

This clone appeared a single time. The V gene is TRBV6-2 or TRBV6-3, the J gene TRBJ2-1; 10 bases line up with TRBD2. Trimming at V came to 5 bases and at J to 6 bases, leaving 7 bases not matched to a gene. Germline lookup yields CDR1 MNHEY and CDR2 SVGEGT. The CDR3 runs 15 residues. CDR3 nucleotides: TGTGCCAGCAGTCGCGGACTAGCGGAGCCCAATGAGCAGTTCTTC. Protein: CASSRGLAEPNEQFF.

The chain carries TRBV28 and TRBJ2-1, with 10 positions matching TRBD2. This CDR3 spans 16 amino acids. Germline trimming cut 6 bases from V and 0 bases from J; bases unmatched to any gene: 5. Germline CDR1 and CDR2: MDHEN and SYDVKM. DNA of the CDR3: TGTGCCAGCAGAACCGGACTAGCGGTCTCCTACAATGAGCAGTTCTTC. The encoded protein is CASRTGLAVSYNEQFF.